A selection of T cell receptor beta chains follows, all from one sample in a study of T cells in narcolepsy. TCRdb's copy holds only in-frame clones and misses some; the assay was immunoSEQ multiplex PCR. The repertoire has around 32,000 clones, around 86% of them found once; the top ten carry roughly 2.5%. The sample consisted of CD45RA- memory CD4+ T cells from PBMCs. These receptors were collected from a human donor with narcolepsy. Each CDR3 is given with its conserved first and last residue. Fields, in order: D gene, clone size, V gene, J gene, CDR3 protein, CDR3 DNA. A D gene is named only where the DNA matches it firmly. The listing skips clone size in some rows; elsewhere it reads once, few, many or a size class.

d_call: .; clone_size: few; v_call: TRBV20-1; j_call: TRBJ1-1; cdr3_aa: CSASFTEAFF; cdr3_nt: TGCAGTGCTAGCTTCACTGAAGCTTTCTTT
d_call: .; clone_size: .; v_call: TRBV2; j_call: TRBJ2-1; cdr3_aa: CASSVERPTYNEQFF; cdr3_nt: TGTGCCAGCAGTGTCGAGCGACCTACCTACAATGAGCAGTTCTTC
d_call: .; clone_size: .; v_call: TRBV2; j_call: TRBJ2-5; cdr3_aa: CASSTGTQQETQYF; cdr3_nt: TGTGCCAGCAGTACCGGGACTCAGCAAGAGACCCAGTACTTC
d_call: TRBD1; clone_size: .; v_call: TRBV5-1; j_call: TRBJ2-3; cdr3_aa: CASSPGQPTDTQYF; cdr3_nt: TGCGCCAGCAGCCCGGGACAGCCCACAGATACGCAGTATTTT
d_call: .; clone_size: .; v_call: TRBV7-3; j_call: TRBJ2-3; cdr3_aa: CASSLTVGDTQYF; cdr3_nt: TGTGCCAGCAGCTTAACGGTGGGAGATACGCAGTATTTT
d_call: .; clone_size: .; v_call: TRBV28; j_call: TRBJ1-4; cdr3_aa: CASSLWPHNEKLFF; cdr3_nt: TGTGCCAGCAGTTTATGGCCGCATAATGAAAAACTGTTTTTT
d_call: .; clone_size: .; v_call: TRBV6-1; j_call: TRBJ1-1; cdr3_aa: CASSRFSNTEAFF; cdr3_nt: TGTGCCAGCAGTAGGTTCTCGAACACTGAAGCTTTCTTT
d_call: .; clone_size: .; v_call: TRBV6-5; j_call: TRBJ2-7; cdr3_aa: CASIQRWGVTYEQYF; cdr3_nt: TGTGCCAGCATCCAGAGGTGGGGGGTGACCTACGAGCAGTACTTC
d_call: .; clone_size: .; v_call: TRBV19; j_call: TRBJ2-3; cdr3_aa: CASSTGPQGTDTQYF; cdr3_nt: TGTGCCAGTAGCACAGGACCGCAGGGTACAGATACGCAGTATTTT
d_call: .; clone_size: .; v_call: TRBV7-2; j_call: TRBJ2-6; cdr3_aa: CASSLSVNGANVLTF; cdr3_nt: TGTGCCAGCAGCTTATCAGTTAATGGGGCCAACGTCCTGACTTTC
d_call: TRBD2; clone_size: once; v_call: TRBV4-1; j_call: TRBJ2-7; cdr3_aa: CASSQPSGGDYEQYF; cdr3_nt: TGCGCCAGCAGCCAACCAAGCGGGGGTGACTACGAGCAGTACTTC
d_call: TRBD2; clone_size: .; v_call: TRBV11-2; j_call: TRBJ2-7; cdr3_aa: CASSSRLGLVAYEQYF; cdr3_nt: TGTGCCAGCAGCTCACGCCTCGGACTAGTAGCCTACGAGCAGTACTTC
d_call: .; clone_size: .; v_call: TRBV29-1; j_call: TRBJ1-2; cdr3_aa: CSYGGGGGYTF; cdr3_nt: TGCAGCTACGGTGGGGGGGGCGGCTACACCTTC
d_call: .; clone_size: .; v_call: TRBV30; j_call: TRBJ2-1; cdr3_aa: CAWSGYNEQFF; cdr3_nt: TGTGCCTGGAGTGGCTACAATGAGCAGTTCTTC
d_call: .; clone_size: .; v_call: TRBV7-2; j_call: TRBJ2-7; cdr3_aa: CASSLEFPQGKRSYEQYF; cdr3_nt: TGTGCCAGCAGCTTAGAGTTTCCGCAGGGGAAGCGCTCCTACGAGCAGTACTTC
d_call: .; clone_size: medium-sized; v_call: TRBV2; j_call: TRBJ2-3; cdr3_aa: CATSGGWGSTDTQYF; cdr3_nt: TGTGCCACCAGCGGAGGATGGGGGAGCACAGATACGCAGTATTTT
d_call: .; clone_size: few; v_call: TRBV13; j_call: TRBJ2-1; cdr3_aa: CASSLVGEQFF; cdr3_nt: TGTGCCAGCAGCTTAGTCGGAGAGCAGTTCTTC
d_call: .; clone_size: .; v_call: TRBV7-8; j_call: TRBJ2-1; cdr3_aa: CASSLDVEQFF; cdr3_nt: TGTGCCAGCAGCTTAGATGTTGAGCAGTTCTTC
d_call: .; clone_size: .; v_call: TRBV5-8; j_call: TRBJ1-2; cdr3_aa: CASSRDYKYGYTF; cdr3_nt: TGTGCCAGCAGTCGCGATTATAAGTATGGCTACACCTTC
d_call: .; clone_size: .; v_call: TRBV5-1; j_call: TRBJ2-3; cdr3_aa: CASSLVARVTDTQYF; cdr3_nt: TGCGCCAGCAGCTTGGTGGCCAGGGTAACAGATACGCAGTATTTT
d_call: TRBD1; clone_size: .; v_call: TRBV5-1; j_call: TRBJ2-3; cdr3_aa: CASSYGQGVTDTQYF; cdr3_nt: TGCGCCAGCAGCTACGGACAGGGAGTAACAGATACGCAGTATTTT
d_call: TRBD1; clone_size: .; v_call: TRBV19; j_call: TRBJ2-2; cdr3_aa: CASSTAGTGAGELFF; cdr3_nt: TGTGCCAGTAGTACTGCCGGGACAGGGGCCGGGGAGCTGTTTTTT